This TCR beta chain was documented in a study of human T cells and chemical hapten exposure. Study-level background: Skin on the upper inner arm, roughly 2 cm by roughly 2 cm in size, was sensitized with 2% DPC.

This clonotype has just a few counts. Sample time point: patch test 3, about 24 weeks after DPC sensitization. Treatment described: therapeutic diphenylcyclopropenone sensitization with weekly scalp DPC. Alopecia patients, 18 to 70 years old and DPC-suitable, served as donors. Unfractionated whole blood served as the source for total RNA extraction. From germline, CDR1 is SQVTM and CDR2 ANQGSEA. The CDR3 consists of 13 residues. V gave up 5 bases and J gave up 2 bases; unmatched junction bases: 4. Each CDR3 protein gets one entry after TCRdb re-called the RACE reads with MiXCR. This table has 82,000 or so distinct CDR3 sequences, 10% to 15% appearing once.

Sequenced material: whole blood, taken in connection with sensitization to the hapten diphenylcyclopropenone (DPC). This receptor was obtained from a woman aged 45-59 years with alopecia areata. Some clones in this sample may be carry-over from other donors' samples. The gene calls are TRBV29-1 and TRBJ2-3; TRBD2 matches at 7 bases. In DNA, the CDR3 is TGCAGCGTTTTCAGCGGGAACACAGATACGCAGTATTTT. Translation gives CSVFSGNTDTQYF.